The rows below give T cell receptor beta chains drawn from one sample of a study of radiotherapy plus CTLA-4 blockade in lung cancer. This table comes from immunoSEQ multiplex PCR, and its TCRdb copy is limited to in-frame clones, with some not included. The sample yields 55,000 to 80,000 clones, around nine tenths seen once. The sample in question was peripheral blood, obtained from a patient treated with radiotherapy plus ipilimumab. These receptors all come from a human donor with non-small cell lung cancer that progressed on radiotherapy plus ipilimumab. Both conserved end residues are part of each CDR3. The D gene is left open where the match is weak. Some rows mark clone size as missing; the rest say once, few, many or name a class of expanded clone.

>.|.|TRBV9|TRBJ1-4
TGTGCCAGCAACCAGGGGCCACCTAATGAAAAACTGTTTTTT
CASNQGPPNEKLFF
>.|once|TRBV7-3|TRBJ2-3
TGTGCCAGCAGCCTCCTTGCCCCTGATACGCAGTATTTT
CASSLLAPDTQYF
>.|medium-sized|TRBV5-6|TRBJ1-3
TGTGCCAGCAGCGGGTTGTCTGGAAACACCATATATTTT
CASSGLSGNTIYF
>TRBD1|few|TRBV4-3|TRBJ1-5
TGCGCCAGCAGCCAAGCGGCAGGGGGCGTGGATCAGCCCCAGCATTTT
CASSQAAGGVDQPQHF
>TRBD2|.|TRBV9|TRBJ2-1
TGTGCCAGCAGCGAACTACTAGCGGGAGCTAATGAGTTGAATGAGCAGTTCTTC
CASSELLAGANELNEQFF
>.|.|TRBV5-1|TRBJ1-1
TGCGCCAGCAGCTTGGACGCGGGAGCGATGTCTGAAGCTTTCTTT
CASSLDAGAMSEAFF
>TRBD1|.|TRBV5-6|TRBJ2-3
TGTGCCAGCAGCCGAGCCCCGACAGGGGGCATCCCAGATACGCAGTATTTT
CASSRAPTGGIPDTQYF
>.|.|TRBV5-1|TRBJ2-7
TGCGCCAGCAGCTTCTCTGGCTTCCCCAACGAGCAGTACTTC
CASSFSGFPNEQYF
>.|once|TRBV6-6|TRBJ1-1
TGTGCCAGCAGTTACTCTTCGATGTCCGGGAACACTGAAGCTTTCTTT
CASSYSSMSGNTEAFF
>.|.|TRBV7-8|TRBJ2-3
TGTGCCAGCAGCTTATCACCTAAAGATACGCAGTATTTT
CASSLSPKDTQYF
>TRBD1|.|TRBV7-9|TRBJ1-1
TGTGCCAGCAGCTCGTGGGCCGGGACAGGGAAGAACACTGAAGCTTTCTTT
CASSSWAGTGKNTEAFF
>.|.|TRBV5-1|TRBJ2-6
TGCGCCAGCAGCTTGCAAGTGAACTCTGGGGCCAACGTCCTGACTTTC
CASSLQVNSGANVLTF